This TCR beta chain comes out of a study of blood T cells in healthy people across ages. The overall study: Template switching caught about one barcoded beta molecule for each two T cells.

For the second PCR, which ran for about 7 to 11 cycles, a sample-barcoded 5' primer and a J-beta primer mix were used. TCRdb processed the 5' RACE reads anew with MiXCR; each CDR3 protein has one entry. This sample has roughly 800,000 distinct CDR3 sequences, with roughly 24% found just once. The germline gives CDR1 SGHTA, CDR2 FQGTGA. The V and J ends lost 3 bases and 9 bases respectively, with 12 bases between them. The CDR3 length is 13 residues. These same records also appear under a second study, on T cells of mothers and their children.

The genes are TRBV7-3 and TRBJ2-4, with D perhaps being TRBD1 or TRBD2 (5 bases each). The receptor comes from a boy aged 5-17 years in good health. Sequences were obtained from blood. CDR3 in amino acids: CASSFLEGSIQYF. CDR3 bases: TGTGCCAGCAGCTTCCTTGAGGGGAGCATTCAGTACTTC.